What follows are 26 T cell receptor beta chains derived from one specimen sequenced in a study of identifying expanded T cells in peripheral blood. Repertoires were generated with immunoSEQ multiplex PCR, while TCRdb's copy carries only in-frame clones and drops some. The table has approximately 90,000 clones, approximately 81% seen once. The specimen was blood. These receptors all stem from a person aged 18-69 years in good health.

The rearrangement links TRBV7-2 to TRBJ1-3; 9 bases map to TRBD1. This CDR3 comprises 17 residues. The V and J ends lost 4 bases and 0 bases, in that order; junction bases with no gene match: 7. Per germline, CDR1 SGHTA and CDR2 FQGNSA. The CDR3 protein is CASSWGTGKYSGNTIYF. The DNA of the CDR3 is TGTGCCAGCAGCTGGGGGACAGGGAAGTACTCTGGAAACACCATATATTTT.

V usage is TRBV19 and J usage is TRBJ1-5, with 7 bases matching TRBD1. Germline lookup yields CDR1 LNHDA and CDR2 SQIVND (reference sequence). V shed 3 bases, J shed 2 bases, and the junction held 1 base outside the gene matches. The CDR3 covers 14 residues. The CDR3 is CASSIGQGNQPQHF. CDR3 sequence (DNA): TGTGCCAGTAGTATCGGACAGGGCAATCAGCCCCAGCATTTT. The whole variable domain, filled in from reference TRBV19 and TRBJ1-5, reads DGGITQSPKYLFRKEGQNVTLSCEQNLNHDAMYWYRQDPGQGLRLIYYSQIVNDFQKGDIAEGYSVSREKKESFPLTVTSAQKNPTAFYLCASSIGQGNQPQHFGDGTRLSIL.

V is TRBV7-9 and J is TRBJ2-7; 11 nucleotides match TRBD1. Germline V lookup: CDR1 SEHNR, CDR2 FQNEAQ (reference sequence). The CDR3 spans 15 residues. V gave up 3 bases and J gave up 5 bases; unmatched junction bases: 6. The CDR3 loop is CASSFTGQGAHEQYF. CDR3 DNA: TGTGCCAGCAGCTTCACAGGACAGGGGGCCCACGAGCAGTACTTC. Supplemented by reference TRBV7-9 and TRBJ2-7, the full variable domain reads DTGVSQNPRHKITKRGQNVTFRCDPISEHNRLYWYRQTLGQGPEFLTYFQNEAQLEKSRLLSDRFSAERPKGSFSTLEIQRTEQGDSAMYLCASSFTGQGAHEQYFGPGTRLTVT.

The rearrangement links TRBV10-3 to TRBJ1-2, with 9 bases aligning to TRBD1. The CDR3 length is 15 residues. V dropped 2 bases and J dropped 5; count of bases not matched to a gene: 6. In germline, CDR1 is ENHRY, CDR2 SYGVKD. The CDR3 reads CAISENLDRGYGYTF. The CDR3 nucleotides read TGTGCCATCAGTGAGAATCTGGACAGGGGATATGGCTACACCTTC.

This clone was recorded once. This chain joins TRBV11-3 and TRBJ2-7; 10 nucleotides agree with TRBD1. Trimming took 3 bases from V and 3 from J; bases not matched to a gene: 11. Germline values: CDR1 SGHNT, CDR2 YENEEA. The CDR3 covers 17 residues. CDR3 loop: CASSFSSLGQGGYEQYF. The CDR3 nucleotides read TGTGCCAGCAGCTTTTCAAGCTTAGGACAGGGGGGCTACGAGCAGTACTTC.

This clone was picked up a small number of times. The CDR3 DNA sequence: TGCGCCAGCAGCCAAGATTTGGGGGGAGGAGTAGGAGAGACCCAGTACTTC. Translating it yields CASSQDLGGGVGETQYF. This chain uses TRBV4-1 with TRBJ2-5; possible D gene TRBD2, 6 bases. V lost 0 bases and J 4 bases, leaving 18 bases between the germline ends. Germline assignment: CDR1 MGHRA and CDR2 YSYEKL. CDR3 length equals 17 residues.

The rearrangement uses TRBV7-2 and TRBJ1-2; 7 nucleotides line up with TRBD1. The CDR3 is 16 amino acids. Germline CDR1 reads SGHTA; CDR2 reads FQGNSA. Germline trimming cut 1 base from V and 0 bases from J; bases unmatched to any gene: 5. The CDR3 DNA reads as TGTGCCAGCAGCTTAGACCCCGGGACAGCTAACTATGGCTACACCTTC. This translates into CASSLDPGTANYGYTF.

The chain combines TRBV13 with TRBJ2-7; possible D gene TRBD1, 6 bases. V lost 0 bases, J lost 5 bases, and 11 bases lay in between. The CDR3 has 14 amino acids. Germline lookup yields CDR1 PRHDT and CDR2 FYEKMQ (reference sequence). Here the CDR3 DNA reads TGTGCCAGCAGCTTAGGCCCTACAGGGAACGAGCAGTACTTC. This translates into CASSLGPTGNEQYF.

The V gene is TRBV7-8, the J gene TRBJ1-1, with TRBD1 identical over 9 bases. Germline CDR1 SGHVS, CDR2 FQNEAQ. V gave up 5 bases and J gave up 3 bases; unmatched junction bases: 4. This CDR3 is 14 amino acids long. Here the CDR3 DNA reads TGTGCCAGCAGCCCGGACAGGGGTTACACTGAAGCTTTCTTT. Protein sequence: CASSPDRGYTEAFF.

The genes are TRBV18 and TRBJ2-7; 7 positions match TRBD2. The length of the CDR3 is 12 residues. The junction had 1 base not matched to a gene; V was cut back by 2 bases and J by 6 bases. Germline loops: CDR1 KGHSH, CDR2 LQKENI. The CDR3 loop is CASSPGGGEQYF. CDR3 sequence (DNA): TGTGCCAGCTCACCAGGCGGGGGCGAGCAGTACTTC.

CDR3 bases: TGTGCCAGCAGTGAATACAGTAGGGAGGATGAGCAGTTCTTC. Amino acid sequence: CASSEYSREDEQFF. The V call is TRBV25-1, the J call TRBJ2-1, with TRBD2 as a possible D gene (6 bases). V gave up 0 bases and J gave up 8 bases, with 11 bases separating them. This CDR3 spans 14 amino acids. Germline lookup yields CDR1 MGHDK and CDR2 SYGVNS.

The chain combines TRBV4-3 with TRBJ1-1; possibly TRBD1 for D (5 bases). CDR1 is LGHNA and CDR2 is YSLEER in the germline V gene. The CDR3 length is 15 residues. The ends were cut back, 4 bases at V and 3 bases at J, with 15 bases in the middle. CDR3 sequence: CASSPELGRDTEAFF. For the CDR3, the DNA is TGCGCCAGCAGCCCCGAATTGGGGCGCGACACTGAAGCTTTCTTT.

V and J are TRBV10-3 and TRBJ1-4; 9 nucleotides match TRBD1. V shed 2 bases, J shed 8 bases, and the junction held 6 bases outside the gene matches. Germline loops: CDR1 ENHRY, CDR2 SYGVKD. This CDR3 has 15 residues. The CDR3 region is CAISEGTGGKEKLFF. CDR3 nucleotides: TGTGCCATCAGTGAGGGTACAGGGGGCAAAGAAAAACTGTTTTTT.

In its sample, this clone was seen a few times. This chain connects TRBV4-2 to TRBJ2-1; D possibly uses TRBD1 or TRBD2 (6 bases each). The germline V gene encodes CDR1 LGHNA and CDR2 YNFKEQ. V was cut by 1 base and J by 8 bases, with 18 bases left in between. This CDR3 region has 16 residues. The CDR3 spells CASSQATGAAGDEQFF. CDR3 sequence (DNA): TGTGCCAGCAGCCAAGCTACGGGGGCTGCTGGGGATGAGCAGTTCTTC.

The J gene is TRBJ1-4, the V gene TRBV20-1; no clear D gene. Trimming removed 3 bases at V and 7 bases at J, with 6 bases between. The CDR3 covers 11 residues. Germline V gene sequence: CDR1 DFQATT, CDR2 SNEGSKA (reference sequence). The CDR3 protein is CSARVVEKLFF. The CDR3 bases are TGCAGTGCTAGGGTAGTTGAAAAACTGTTTTTT.

The chain employs TRBV29-1 and TRBJ1-3; 9 positions match TRBD1. This CDR3 region has 14 residues. After removal of 7 bases from V and 4 bases from J, the junction contained 8 bases not matched to a gene. Germline V CDR1 and CDR2: SQVTM, ANQGSEA. CDR3 protein: CSASGQGSGNTIYF. In nucleotides, the CDR3 is TGCAGCGCTTCGGGACAGGGAAGCGGAAACACCATATATTTT. The whole variable domain, filled in from reference TRBV29-1 and TRBJ1-3, reads SAVISQKPSRDICQRGTSLTIQCQVDSQVTMMFWYRQQPGQSLTLIATANQGSEATYESGFVIDKFPISRPNLTFSTLTVSNMSPEDSSIYLCSASGQGSGNTIYFGEGSWLTVV.

The V call is TRBV15, the J call TRBJ2-2; no clear D. The germline CDR1 and CDR2 sequences are LNHNV and YYDKDF (reference sequence). There are 13 residues in the CDR3. Trimming pared 3 bases from V and 4 bases from J, leaving 6 bases between. The CDR3 nucleotides read TGTGCCACCAGCAGGGAGCGCACCGGGGAGCTGTTTTTT. Residues: CATSRERTGELFF.

The CDR3 DNA sequence: TGTGCCAGCAAAGTGTGGGGCAGTCCTGGAAACACCATATATTTT. It encodes CASKVWGSPGNTIYF. The chain carries TRBV6-5 and TRBJ1-3; perhaps TRBD1 as D (5 bases). V lost 7 bases and J lost 2, with 15 bases in between. This CDR3 region has 15 residues. CDR1 and CDR2 from the germline V gene are MNHEY and SVGAGI.

This clone was counted a single time. The V call is TRBV21-1, the J call TRBJ1-5. TRBV21-1 constitutes a pseudogene. The CDR3 length is 18 residues. The CDR3 DNA sequence: TGTGCCAGCAGCCCCGGGAGGGGGTCGCCGGATAGCAATCAGCCCCAGCATTTT. This sequence encodes CASSPGRGSPDSNQPQHF.

The chain couples TRBV6-5 to TRBJ2-7; D may be TRBD1 (5 bases). CDR1 and CDR2 from the germline V gene are MNHEY and SVGAGI. The V and J ends lost 7 bases and 2 bases respectively, with 18 bases between them. The CDR3 runs to 15 residues. The CDR3 loop is CASTPGLFRAYEQYF. CDR3 sequence (DNA): TGTGCCAGCACCCCCGGTTTGTTCAGGGCCTACGAGCAGTACTTC.

This chain connects TRBV7-9 to TRBJ2-5; D not resolved. The CDR3 is 11 residues long. V lost 5 bases to trimming and J lost 3 bases, with 4 bases between them. Germline CDR1 is SEHNR and CDR2 is FQNEAQ (reference sequence). The CDR3 nucleotides read TGTGCCAGCAGCAGAAAAGAGACCCAGTACTTC. This translates into CASSRKETQYF.

This clone was recorded once. The chain carries TRBV7-9 and TRBJ1-2; D may be TRBD1 (5 bases). The CDR3 consists of 14 residues. V lost 1 base and J lost 1, with 7 bases in between. The germline V gene has CDR1 SEHNR and CDR2 FQNEAQ (reference sequence). CDR3 amino acids: CASSLGQINYGYTF. Written as DNA, the CDR3 is TGTGCCAGCAGCTTAGGACAGATTAACTATGGCTACACCTTC.

V and J are TRBV19 and TRBJ1-2, with D uncertain. CDR1 LNHDA and CDR2 SQIVND come from the germline V gene (reference sequence). V was cut by 9 bases and J by 5 bases, with 16 bases left in between. The CDR3 loop spans 13 amino acids. This CDR3 is CASVAQRRYGYTF. The CDR3 coding sequence is TGTGCCAGCGTCGCACAGCGTCGGTATGGCTACACCTTC.

This sequence joins TRBV14 and TRBJ1-1; D perhaps matches TRBD1 (5 bases). Germline-derived CDR1 and CDR2 are SGHDN and FVKESK. Trimming removed 4 bases from V and 0 bases from J, with 9 bases in between. The CDR3 loop spans 14 amino acids. Here the CDR3 DNA reads TGTGCCAGCAGCCTCCCAGGGATGAACACTGAAGCTTTCTTT. This sequence encodes CASSLPGMNTEAFF.

This clone came up once. V gene TRBV25-1 combines with J gene TRBJ1-4, with D possibly being TRBD1 (5 bases). Trimming stripped 2 bases from V and 8 bases from J, with 15 bases between. This CDR3 spans 15 amino acids. Per the germline V gene, CDR1 is MGHDK and CDR2 is SYGVNS. This CDR3 is CASSEGDLRKEKLFF. The CDR3 DNA reads TGTGCCAGCAGTGAAGGGGACCTCCGAAAGGAAAAACTGTTTTTT.

This clone was counted only a few times. The chain uses TRBV7-9 and TRBJ1-5; D is uncertain. Germline V gene lookup returns CDR1 SEHNR and CDR2 FQNEAQ (reference sequence). The V and J ends lost 4 bases and 3 bases respectively, with 7 bases between them. CDR3 length equals 13 residues. The CDR3 sequence: CASSSSPNQPQHF. For the CDR3, the DNA is TGTGCCAGCAGCTCTAGCCCCAATCAGCCCCAGCATTTT.